Listed below are T cell receptor beta chains from one sample, sequenced in a study of post-analysis software for immune sequencing data. In TCRdb, the PCR reads were re-called with MiXCR into one record per CDR3 protein. The table shows 650,000 to 900,000 distinct CDR3 sequences, with about 45% occurring only once. Sample: blood. The receptor set was obtained from a girl under 18 with multiple sclerosis. The CDR3 runs from the conserved cysteine through the conserved F or W. A D gene is named only where the DNA matches it firmly. The size of a clone is reported for some rows only, either as once, few or many, or as a class for expanded clones.

J gene | V gene | D gene | clone size | CDR3 protein | CDR3 DNA
TRBJ2-2 | TRBV24-1 | NA | NA | CATSVSGTPGELFF | TGTGCCACCAGTGTTTCTGGGACCCCCGGGGAGCTGTTTTTT
TRBJ1-2 | TRBV6-6 | NA | few | CASSSRDQAYNYGYTF | TGTGCCAGCAGTTCCCGGGATCAAGCATACAACTATGGCTACACCTTC
TRBJ2-7 | TRBV12-3/TRBV12-4 | NA | few | CASSFAGVNDEQYF | TGTGCCAGCAGTTTTGCAGGGGTGAACGACGAGCAGTACTTC
TRBJ1-1 | TRBV7-6 | NA | NA | CASMLTENTEAFF | TGTGCCAGCATGCTGACGGAGAACACTGAAGCTTTCTTT
TRBJ2-7 | TRBV15 | TRBD1 | NA | CATSRDKTGNEQYF | TGTGCCACCAGCAGAGATAAGACAGGGAACGAGCAGTACTTC
TRBJ2-7 | TRBV4-2 | TRBD1 | NA | CASSQESGTAIEQYF | TGTGCCAGCAGCCAAGAATCAGGGACAGCCATCGAGCAGTACTTC
TRBJ2-1 | TRBV5-5 | NA | NA | CASSLDLLLSEQFF | TGTGCCAGCAGCTTGGATCTCCTCCTCTCTGAGCAGTTCTTC
TRBJ2-7 | TRBV20-1 | NA | few | CSARDGQEVSYEQYF | TGCAGTGCTAGAGATGGCCAGGAGGTATCCTACGAGCAGTACTTC
TRBJ2-3 | TRBV20-1 | NA | NA | CSAGWDSGKSDTQYF | TGCAGTGCCGGGTGGGACAGCGGGAAGTCAGATACGCAGTATTTT
TRBJ2-1 | TRBV5-1 | TRBD2 | NA | CASSLGTSGILNEQFF | TGCGCCAGCAGCTTGGGGACTAGCGGGATACTGAATGAGCAGTTCTTC
TRBJ1-2 | TRBV12-3/TRBV12-4 | TRBD1 | few | CASSPAGGRSGCTF | TGTGCCAGCAGCCCCGCAGGGGGGAGGTCGGGCTGCACCTTC
TRBJ2-3 | TRBV5-1 | NA | few | CVSSLALTDTQYF | TGCGTCAGCAGCTTGGCCCTCACAGATACGCAGTATTTT
TRBJ2-7 | TRBV10-3 | TRBD2 | NA | CAISDGLAGEAEQYF | TGTGCCATCAGTGATGGGCTAGCGGGAGAGGCTGAGCAGTACTTC
TRBJ1-2 | TRBV20-1 | NA | NA | CSARQDFDGYTF | TGCAGTGCCCGACAGGACTTTGATGGCTACACCTTC
TRBJ2-3 | TRBV6-1 | TRBD2 | NA | CASSEEGLAHATQYF | TGTGCCAGCAGTGAAGAGGGACTAGCCCACGCCACGCAGTATTTT
TRBJ1-5 | TRBV7-6 | NA | NA | CASSLEAREGQPQHF | TGTGCCAGCAGCTTAGAGGCCAGGGAAGGGCAGCCCCAGCATTTT
TRBJ2-1 | TRBV6-4 | NA | NA | CASSDSHTPYNEQFF | TGTGCCAGCAGTGACTCCCATACCCCATACAATGAGCAGTTCTTC
TRBJ2-2 | TRBV7-9 | TRBD2 | few | CASTLRLAGDTGELFF | TGTGCCAGCACCCTCCGACTAGCGGGAGACACCGGGGAGCTGTTTTTT
TRBJ2-1 | TRBV20-1 | NA | NA | CSARDLGGASGEQFF | TGCAGTGCTAGAGATCTCGGCGGCGCCTCGGGTGAGCAGTTCTTC
TRBJ2-1 | TRBV6-2/TRBV6-3 | NA | NA | CASSPSSSASEEQFF | TGTGCCAGCAGCCCTTCTAGTAGCGCGTCGGAAGAGCAGTTCTTC
TRBJ2-7 | TRBV12-3/TRBV12-4 | NA | few | CASTPGGSERYEQYF | TGTGCCAGCACCCCAGGGGGGTCGGAGAGGTACGAGCAGTACTTC
TRBJ2-7 | TRBV25-1 | NA | once | CASSDPSEGSFEQYF | TGTGCCAGCAGTGATCCTAGCGAGGGATCCTTCGAGCAGTACTTC
TRBJ2-1 | TRBV20-1 | TRBD1 | NA | CSAYAPGGYNEQFF | TGCAGTGCTTACGCGCCAGGGGGTTACAATGAGCAGTTCTTC
TRBJ2-7 | TRBV10-3 | NA | few | CAISEGATDPGYF | TGTGCCATCAGTGAGGGAGCTACGGACCCGGGGTACTTC
TRBJ1-4 | TRBV29-1 | TRBD1 | few | CSVLDRGIFNEKLFF | TGCAGCGTTCTCGACAGGGGAATCTTTAATGAAAAACTGTTTTTT
TRBJ2-3 | TRBV29-1 | NA | NA | CSVERLTRRADTQYF | TGCAGCGTTGAACGGCTAACCCGGCGGGCAGATACGCAGTATTTT
TRBJ2-7 | TRBV27 | TRBD2 | NA | CASSRIAGPYNEQYF | TGTGCCAGCAGTCGAATAGCGGGTCCCTACAATGAGCAGTACTTC
TRBJ1-1 | TRBV10-3 | NA | NA | CAISELWTENTEAFF | TGTGCCATCAGTGAGCTTTGGACGGAGAACACTGAAGCTTTCTTT
TRBJ1-1 | TRBV29-1 | NA | many | CSLQGLTNTEAFF | TGCAGCCTCCAGGGGTTGACGAACACTGAAGCTTTCTTT
TRBJ2-5 | TRBV7-2 | NA | few | CASSPSIRETQYF | TGTGCCAGCAGCCCCAGCATAAGAGAGACCCAGTACTTC
TRBJ2-5 | TRBV20-1 | NA | NA | CSAKSGQETQYF | TGCAGTGCCAAGAGCGGTCAAGAGACCCAGTACTTC
TRBJ2-1 | TRBV9 | NA | NA | CASSVGGDSAYNEQFF | TGTGCCAGCAGCGTAGGAGGGGATAGCGCGTACAATGAGCAGTTCTTC
TRBJ2-3 | TRBV20-1 | NA | NA | CSASRASEDTQYF | TGCAGTGCCTCCCGGGCTAGCGAAGATACGCAGTATTTT
TRBJ1-4 | TRBV12-3/TRBV12-4 | NA | few | CASSGTSNEKLFF | TGTGCCAGTTCTGGGACCTCTAATGAAAAACTGTTTTTT
TRBJ2-1 | TRBV7-6 | NA | NA | CASSLDGSHYNEQFF | TGTGCCAGCAGCTTAGACGGTAGCCACTACAATGAGCAGTTCTTC
TRBJ2-3 | TRBV20-1 | TRBD2 | NA | CSARGLAGAGDAQYF | TGCAGTGCTAGGGGGCTAGCGGGAGCAGGCGATGCGCAGTATTTT
TRBJ2-1 | TRBV14 | NA | NA | CASSQGGRRSSNEQFF | TGTGCCAGCAGCCAGGGGGGTCGGAGATCCTCCAATGAGCAGTTCTTC
TRBJ2-5 | TRBV29-1 | NA | NA | CSGQRAGVETQYF | TGCAGCGGCCAGCGGGCAGGGGTAGAGACCCAGTACTTC
TRBJ2-5 | TRBV20-1 | TRBD1 | NA | CSARGDRAPPQVRETQYF | TGCAGTGCTAGAGGCGACAGGGCCCCCCCCCAAGTTCGGGAGACCCAGTACTTC
TRBJ2-7 | TRBV5-1 | NA | few | CASSLGGPGEEQYF | TGCGCCAGCAGCTTGGGGGGGCCAGGAGAGGAGCAGTACTTC
TRBJ2-1 | TRBV7-3 | NA | few | CASSLMGKSSYNEQFF | TGTGCCAGCAGCTTAATGGGCAAGAGCTCCTACAATGAGCAGTTCTTC
TRBJ2-1 | TRBV2 | NA | few | CASSETSYNEQFF | TGTGCCAGCAGTGAGACGAGTTACAATGAGCAGTTCTTC
TRBJ2-7 | TRBV6-5 | NA | NA | CASSYGRGTQRAYEQYF | TGTGCCAGCAGTTACGGTCGGGGGACCCAACGCGCCTACGAGCAGTACTTC
TRBJ2-7 | TRBV29-1 | TRBD1 | few | CSVGQGAGEQYF | TGCAGCGTCGGACAGGGGGCTGGCGAGCAGTACTTC
TRBJ2-2 | TRBV6-1 | NA | NA | CASSRILTPGRYTGELFF | TGTGCCAGCAGTCGGATATTAACGCCGGGGAGGTACACCGGGGAGCTGTTTTTT
TRBJ2-6 | TRBV4-3 | NA | few | CASSQDSAGSGANVLTF | TGCGCCAGCAGCCAAGATTCAGCAGGATCTGGGGCCAACGTCCTGACTTTC
TRBJ2-1 | TRBV27 | NA | few | CASSLSVYGNEQFF | TGTGCCAGCAGTTTATCGGTGTACGGCAATGAGCAGTTCTTC
TRBJ1-5 | TRBV7-9 | NA | few | CASSLGGLSKPQHF | TGTGCCAGCAGCTTAGGGGGGTTGTCTAAGCCCCAGCATTTT
TRBJ2-7 | TRBV20-1 | NA | few | CSAGGRSYEQYF | TGCAGTGCAGGGGGGCGGTCCTACGAGCAGTACTTC
TRBJ2-7 | TRBV4-1 | NA | NA | CASSQDLYPPAYEQYF | TGCGCCAGCAGCCAAGATCTATACCCTCCAGCCTACGAGCAGTACTTC